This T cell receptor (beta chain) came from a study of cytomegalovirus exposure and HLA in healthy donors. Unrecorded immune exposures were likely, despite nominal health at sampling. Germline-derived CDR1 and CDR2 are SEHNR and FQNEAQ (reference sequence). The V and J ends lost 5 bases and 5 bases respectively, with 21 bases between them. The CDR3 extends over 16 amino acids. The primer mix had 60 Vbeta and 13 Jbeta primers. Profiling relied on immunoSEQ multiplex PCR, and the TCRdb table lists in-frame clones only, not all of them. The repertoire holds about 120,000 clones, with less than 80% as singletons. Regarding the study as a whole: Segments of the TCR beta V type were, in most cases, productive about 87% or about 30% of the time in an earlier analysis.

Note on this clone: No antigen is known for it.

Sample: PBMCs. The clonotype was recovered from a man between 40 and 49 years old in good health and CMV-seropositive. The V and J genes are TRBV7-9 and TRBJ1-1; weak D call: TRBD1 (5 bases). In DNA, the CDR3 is TGTGCCAGCAGCAACAGGAGGGTTGTCAGTGTTACTGAAGCTTTCTTT. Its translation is CASSNRRVVSVTEAFF.